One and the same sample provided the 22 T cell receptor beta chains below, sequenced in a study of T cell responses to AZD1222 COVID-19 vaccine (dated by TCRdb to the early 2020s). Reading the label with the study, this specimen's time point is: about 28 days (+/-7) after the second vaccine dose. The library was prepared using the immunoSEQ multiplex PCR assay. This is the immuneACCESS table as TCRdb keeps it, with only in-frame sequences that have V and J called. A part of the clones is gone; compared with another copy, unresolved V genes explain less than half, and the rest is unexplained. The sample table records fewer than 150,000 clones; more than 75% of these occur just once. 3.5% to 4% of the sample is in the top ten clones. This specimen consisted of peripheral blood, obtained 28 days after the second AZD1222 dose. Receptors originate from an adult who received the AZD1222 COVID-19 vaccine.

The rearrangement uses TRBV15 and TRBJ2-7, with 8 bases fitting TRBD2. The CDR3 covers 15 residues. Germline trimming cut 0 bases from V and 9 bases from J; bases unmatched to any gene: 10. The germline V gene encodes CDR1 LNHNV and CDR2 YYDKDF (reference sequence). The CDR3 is CATSRDYRGGPSQYF. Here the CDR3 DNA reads TGTGCCACCAGCAGAGATTACCGGGGGGGCCCCTCGCAGTACTTC. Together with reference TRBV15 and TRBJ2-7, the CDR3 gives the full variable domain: DAMVIQNPRYQVTQFGKPVTLSCSQTLNHNVMYWYQQKSSQAPKLLFHYYDKDFNNEADTPDNFQSRRPNTSFCFLDIRSPGLGDTAMYLCATSRDYRGGPSQYFGPGTRLTVT.

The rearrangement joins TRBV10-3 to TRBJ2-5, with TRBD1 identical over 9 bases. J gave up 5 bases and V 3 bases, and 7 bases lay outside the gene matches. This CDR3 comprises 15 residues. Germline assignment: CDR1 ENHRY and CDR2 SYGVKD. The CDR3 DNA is TGTGCCATCAGTGAACCGGGACAGGGCCTTGAGACCCAGTACTTC. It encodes CAISEPGQGLETQYF.

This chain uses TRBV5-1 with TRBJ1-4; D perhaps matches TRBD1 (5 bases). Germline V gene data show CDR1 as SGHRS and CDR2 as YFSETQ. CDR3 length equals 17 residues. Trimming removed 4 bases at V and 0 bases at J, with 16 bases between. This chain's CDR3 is CASSLHPTGATNEKLFF. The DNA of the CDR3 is TGCGCCAGCAGCCTGCATCCCACAGGAGCAACTAATGAAAAACTGTTTTTT.

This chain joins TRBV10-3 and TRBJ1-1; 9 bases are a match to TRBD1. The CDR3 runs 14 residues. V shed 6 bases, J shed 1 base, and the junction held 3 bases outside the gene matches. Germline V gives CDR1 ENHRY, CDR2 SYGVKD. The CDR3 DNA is TGTGCCATCAGACAGGGGGCGGCGAACACTGAAGCTTTCTTT. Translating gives CAIRQGAANTEAFF.

The CDR3 here is CASSPKPGELFF. CDR3 DNA: TGTGCCAGCAGCCCTAAGCCCGGGGAGCTGTTTTTT. This rearrangement joins TRBV7-2 to TRBJ2-2; D gene ambiguous. The V gene's germline CDR1 is SGHTA and CDR2 FQGNSA. The CDR3 is 12 amino acids. V was trimmed by 5 bases and J by 6 bases, leaving 7 bases between them. The variable domain in full, completed from reference TRBV7-2 and TRBJ2-2, reads GAGVSQSPSNKVTEKGKDVELRCDPISGHTALYWYRQSLGQGLEFLIYFQGNSAPDKSGLPSDRFSAERTGGSVSTLTIQRTQQEDSAVYLCASSPKPGELFFGEGSRLTVL.

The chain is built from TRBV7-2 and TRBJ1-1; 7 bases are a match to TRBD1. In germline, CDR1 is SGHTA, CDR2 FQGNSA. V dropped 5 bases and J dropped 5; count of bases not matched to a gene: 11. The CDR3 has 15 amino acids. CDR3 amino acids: CASSTDRVGATEAFF. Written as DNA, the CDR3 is TGTGCCAGCAGCACCGACAGGGTAGGGGCAACTGAAGCTTTCTTT.

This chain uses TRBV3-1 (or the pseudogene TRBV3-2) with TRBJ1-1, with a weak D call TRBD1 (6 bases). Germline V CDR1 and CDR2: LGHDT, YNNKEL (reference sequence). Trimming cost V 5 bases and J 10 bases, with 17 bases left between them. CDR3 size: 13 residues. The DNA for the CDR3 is TGTGCCAGCAGCAAAGGGGGGCCACCGGGAGCTTTCTTT. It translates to CASSKGGPPGAFF.

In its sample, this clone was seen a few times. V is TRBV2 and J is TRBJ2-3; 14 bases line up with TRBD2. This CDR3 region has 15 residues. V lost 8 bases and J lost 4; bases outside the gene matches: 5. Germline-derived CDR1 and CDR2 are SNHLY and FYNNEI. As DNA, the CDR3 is TGTGCCAGCGGGGGGACTAGCGGGAGCGCAGATACGCAGTATTTT. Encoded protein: CASGGTSGSADTQYF.

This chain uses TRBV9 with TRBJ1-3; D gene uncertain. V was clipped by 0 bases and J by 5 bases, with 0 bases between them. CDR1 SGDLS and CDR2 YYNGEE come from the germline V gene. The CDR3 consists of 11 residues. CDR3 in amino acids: CASSVGNTIYF. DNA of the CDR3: TGTGCCAGCAGCGTAGGAAACACCATATATTTT.

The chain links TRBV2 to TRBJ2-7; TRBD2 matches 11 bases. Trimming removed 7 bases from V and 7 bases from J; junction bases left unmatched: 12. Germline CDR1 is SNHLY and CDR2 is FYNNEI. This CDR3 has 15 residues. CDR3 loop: CASKMGASGRWEQYF. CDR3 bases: TGTGCCAGCAAGATGGGGGCTAGCGGGAGGTGGGAGCAGTACTTC.

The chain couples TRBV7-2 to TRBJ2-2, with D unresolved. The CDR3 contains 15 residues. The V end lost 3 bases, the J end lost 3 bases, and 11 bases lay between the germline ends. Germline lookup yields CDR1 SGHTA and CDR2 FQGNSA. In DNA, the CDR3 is TGTGCCAGCAGCTTTGTAGGGCGCGACACCGGGGAGCTGTTTTTT. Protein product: CASSFVGRDTGELFF.

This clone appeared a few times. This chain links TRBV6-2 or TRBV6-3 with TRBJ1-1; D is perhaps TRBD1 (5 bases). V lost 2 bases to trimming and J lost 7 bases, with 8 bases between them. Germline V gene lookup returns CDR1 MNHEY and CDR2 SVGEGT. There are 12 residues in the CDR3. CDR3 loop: CASSYEGIEAFF. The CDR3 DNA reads TGTGCCAGCAGTTACGAGGGGATTGAAGCTTTCTTT.

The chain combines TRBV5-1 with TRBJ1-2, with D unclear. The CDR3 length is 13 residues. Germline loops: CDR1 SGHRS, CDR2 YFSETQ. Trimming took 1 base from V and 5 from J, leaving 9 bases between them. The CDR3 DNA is TGCGCCAGCAGCTTGCAACAGCATTATGGCTACACCTTC. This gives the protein CASSLQQHYGYTF.

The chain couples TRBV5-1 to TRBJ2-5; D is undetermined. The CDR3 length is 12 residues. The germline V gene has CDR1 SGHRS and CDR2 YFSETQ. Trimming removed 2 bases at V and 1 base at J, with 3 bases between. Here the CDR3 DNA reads TGCGCCAGCAGCTTAAGCCAAGAGACCCAGTACTTC. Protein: CASSLSQETQYF. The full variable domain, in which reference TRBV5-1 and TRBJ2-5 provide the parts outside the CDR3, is KAGVTQTPRYLIKTRGQQVTLSCSPISGHRSVSWYQQTPGQGLQFLFEYFSETQRNKGNFPGRFSGRQFSNSRSEMNVSTLELGDSALYLCASSLSQETQYFGPGTRLLVL.

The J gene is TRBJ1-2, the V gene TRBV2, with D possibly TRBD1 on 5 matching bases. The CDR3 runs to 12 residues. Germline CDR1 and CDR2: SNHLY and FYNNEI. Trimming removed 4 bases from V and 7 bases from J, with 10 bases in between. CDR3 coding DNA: TGTGCCAGCAGTGTGCAGGGCTCTGGCTACACCTTC. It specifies CASSVQGSGYTF.

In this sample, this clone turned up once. CDR3 region: CASSEDRGYEQYF. The CDR3 DNA follows: TGTGCCAGCAGTGAGGACAGGGGATACGAGCAGTACTTC. The genes are TRBV2 and TRBJ2-7, with 9 bases lining up with TRBD1. The J segment lost 4 bases and the V segment lost 3 bases, leaving 1 base of the junction unmatched. The CDR3 is made up of 13 amino acids. Germline CDR1 is SNHLY and CDR2 is FYNNEI.

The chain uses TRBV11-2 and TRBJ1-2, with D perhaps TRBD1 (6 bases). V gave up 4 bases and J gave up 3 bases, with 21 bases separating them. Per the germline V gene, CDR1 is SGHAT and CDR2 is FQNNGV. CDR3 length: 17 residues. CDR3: CASSSPRRGAQDYGYTF. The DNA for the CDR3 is TGTGCCAGCAGCTCACCTCGGCGGGGGGCGCAGGACTATGGCTACACCTTC.

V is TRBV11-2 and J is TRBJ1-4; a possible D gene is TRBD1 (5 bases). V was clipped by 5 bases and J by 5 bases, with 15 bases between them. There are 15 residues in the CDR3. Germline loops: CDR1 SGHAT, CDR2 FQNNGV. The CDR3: CASSHWGTLNEKLFF. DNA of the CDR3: TGTGCCAGCAGCCATTGGGGGACTCTCAATGAAAAACTGTTTTTT.

The CDR3 nucleotides read TGTGCCAGCAGTTACGTAGCGGGATTATACGAGCAGTACTTC. It translates to CASSYVAGLYEQYF. This rearrangement joins TRBV6-2 or TRBV6-3 to TRBJ2-7, with TRBD2 matching 8 bases. The CDR3 is made up of 14 amino acids. Losses at the gene ends were 2 bases for V and 4 bases for J; bases not matched to a gene: 4. Per the germline V gene, CDR1 is MNHEY and CDR2 is SVGEGT.

DNA of the CDR3: TGTGCCTGCCAACCCGACCGGGGGGCTGGGGGTGAAGCTTTCTTT. Amino acids: CACQPDRGAGGEAFF. The chain joins TRBV30 to TRBJ1-1; a weak D match, TRBD1 (6 bases). Per germline, CDR1 GTSNPN and CDR2 SVGIG (reference sequence). The CDR3 runs 15 residues. Trimming pared 6 bases from V and 7 bases from J, leaving 24 bases between.

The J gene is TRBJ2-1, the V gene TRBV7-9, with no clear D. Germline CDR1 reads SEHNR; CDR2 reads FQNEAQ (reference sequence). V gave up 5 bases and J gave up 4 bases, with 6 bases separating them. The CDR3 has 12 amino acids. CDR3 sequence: CASSRVYNEQFF. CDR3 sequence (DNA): TGTGCCAGCAGCCGAGTATACAATGAGCAGTTCTTC. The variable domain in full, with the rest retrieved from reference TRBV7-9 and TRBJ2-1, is DTGVSQNPRHKITKRGQNVTFRCDPISEHNRLYWYRQTLGQGPEFLTYFQNEAQLEKSRLLSDRFSAERPKGSFSTLEIQRTEQGDSAMYLCASSRVYNEQFFGPGTRLTVL.

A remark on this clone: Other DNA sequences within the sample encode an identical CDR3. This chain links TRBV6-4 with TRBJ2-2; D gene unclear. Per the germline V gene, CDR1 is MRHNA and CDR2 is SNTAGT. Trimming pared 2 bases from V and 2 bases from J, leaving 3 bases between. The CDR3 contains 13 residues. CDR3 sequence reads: CASSDTNTGELFF. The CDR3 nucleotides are TGTGCCAGCAGTGACACCAACACCGGGGAGCTGTTTTTT.